The 16 T cell receptor beta chains given below trace back to one sample, sequenced in a study of shared clonotypes between healthy human individuals. Terminally differentiated effector memory CD45RA+ cells were left out of the naive CD8 fraction, which was CD45RO-negative and positively selected for CCR7. Using immunoSEQ multiplex PCR, the repertoire was profiled, and TCRdb retains in-frame clones only, with some absent. This sample carries fewer than 850,000 clones, roughly 96% of them seen once, and the ten largest clones take less than 0.25%. Sequenced input: naive CD8+ T cells sorted from blood. The receptor set was obtained from a man in his thirties or forties in good health.

The count of this clone is one. The rearrangement joins TRBV2 to TRBJ2-7; D is unresolved. Looked up from germline, CDR1 is SNHLY and CDR2 is FYNNEI. The V and J ends lost 4 bases and 3 bases respectively, with 7 bases between them. There are 12 residues in the CDR3. The CDR3 reads CASSVDSYEQYF. CDR3 in DNA: TGTGCCAGCAGTGTAGATAGCTACGAGCAGTACTTC.

This rearrangement joins TRBV9 to TRBJ1-1, with TRBD1 as a possible D gene (6 bases). The CDR3 spans 13 residues. Germline assignment: CDR1 SGDLS and CDR2 YYNGEE. Trimming cost V 3 bases and J 8 bases, with 14 bases left between them. The CDR3 region has the DNA TGTGCCAGCAGCGGGCGGGGGGCCTTAGAAGCTTTCTTT. The encoded protein is CASSGRGALEAFF.

The chain employs TRBV28 and TRBJ2-5, with 12 bases that match TRBD1. J gave up 4 bases and V 6 bases, and 9 bases lay outside the gene matches. CDR3 length equals 16 residues. Germline-derived CDR1 and CDR2 are MDHEN and SYDVKM. DNA for the CDR3: TGTGCCAGCAGCCGCGCCCGGGACAGGGGGCGAGAGACCCAGTACTTC. This codes for CASSRARDRGRETQYF.

The genes are TRBV29-1 and TRBJ2-7, with D perhaps being TRBD1 or TRBD2 (5 bases each). The germline CDR1 and CDR2 sequences are SQVTM and ANQGSEA. The CDR3 is made up of 15 amino acids. V lost 6 bases to trimming and J lost 0 bases, with 18 bases between them. The DNA of the CDR3 is TGCAGCGTCTGCTTGGGGGAGCGCCACTCCTACGAGCAGTACTTC. The encoded protein is CSVCLGERHSYEQYF.

The chain combines TRBV5-1 with TRBJ1-1; 7 bases are shared with TRBD1. CDR1 and CDR2 (germline): SGHRS, YFSETQ. This CDR3 contains 14 residues. The junction had 5 bases not matched to a gene; V was cut back by 0 bases and J by 6 bases. The CDR3 sequence is CASSLGQGVPEAFF. CDR3 sequence (DNA): TGCGCCAGCAGCTTGGGCCAGGGGGTCCCTGAAGCTTTCTTT.

The chain uses TRBV5-1 and TRBJ2-1; 10 bases fit TRBD2. The CDR3 is 16 residues long. With 4 bases clipped from V and 4 bases from J, the junction kept 8 bases outside the gene matches. CDR1 SGHRS and CDR2 YFSETQ come from the germline V gene. The CDR3 loop reads CASSPGAGGPYNEQFF. The DNA of the CDR3 is TGCGCCAGCAGCCCCGGAGCGGGAGGGCCGTACAATGAGCAGTTCTTC.

This chain links TRBV29-1 with TRBJ2-7, with 7 bases fitting TRBD1. V lost 5 bases, J lost 4 bases, and 5 bases stayed unmatched. The CDR3 is 12 residues long. Germline loops: CDR1 SQVTM, CDR2 ANQGSEA. The CDR3: CSVKQGIYEQYF. The CDR3 region has the DNA TGCAGCGTTAAACAGGGGATATACGAGCAGTACTTC.

The rearrangement links TRBV4-1 to TRBJ2-2, with D unclear. Trimming stripped 0 bases from V and 4 bases from J, with 6 bases between. Germline-derived CDR1 and CDR2 are MGHRA and YSYEKL. This CDR3 has 14 residues. The CDR3 region is CASSQDFFTGELFF. The DNA for the CDR3 is TGCGCCAGCAGCCAAGATTTTTTCACCGGGGAGCTGTTTTTT.

This chain connects TRBV7-9 to TRBJ1-1; D unclear. Germline values: CDR1 SEHNR, CDR2 FQNEAQ (reference sequence). The CDR3 length is 13 residues. Deletions cut 5 bases from V and 0 bases from J, with 7 bases between. For the CDR3, the DNA is TGTGCCAGCAGCATGCAGGTGAACACTGAAGCTTTCTTT. This codes for CASSMQVNTEAFF. The complete variable domain, with remaining parts taken from reference TRBV7-9 and TRBJ1-1, reads DTGVSQNPRHKITKRGQNVTFRCDPISEHNRLYWYRQTLGQGPEFLTYFQNEAQLEKSRLLSDRFSAERPKGSFSTLEIQRTEQGDSAMYLCASSMQVNTEAFFGQGTRLTVV.

The CDR3 coding sequence is TGCAGCGTCCGCTGGTCTGGTGGAAACACCATATATTTT. It specifies CSVRWSGGNTIYF. The V and J genes are TRBV29-1 and TRBJ1-3; unclear D gene. The CDR3 extends over 13 amino acids. In germline, CDR1 is SQVTM, CDR2 ANQGSEA. V was pared by 6 bases and J by 3 bases, with 12 bases between.

V and J are TRBV7-8 and TRBJ2-3; TRBD2 matches at 7 bases. Germline CDR1 SGHVS, CDR2 FQNEAQ. V gave up 1 base and J gave up 3 bases; unmatched junction bases: 13. The CDR3 totals 18 residues. CDR3 protein: CASSLVSGTTYGTDTQYF. For the CDR3, the DNA is TGTGCCAGCAGCTTAGTTTCCGGGACTACCTATGGGACAGATACGCAGTATTTT.

The chain has TRBV29-1 and TRBJ1-5, with a possible D match to TRBD1 (5 bases). The CDR3 has 15 amino acids. Germline V gene lookup returns CDR1 SQVTM and CDR2 ANQGSEA. V gave up 6 bases and J gave up 1 base, with 16 bases separating them. This CDR3 reads CSVGGGDLSNQPQHF. Here the CDR3 DNA reads TGCAGCGTGGGCGGAGGGGATCTAAGCAATCAGCCCCAGCATTTT.

This rearrangement joins TRBV15 to TRBJ2-1, with D perhaps TRBD2 (5 bases). This CDR3 is built from 16 residues. V was trimmed by 1 base and J by 3 bases, leaving 13 bases between them. CDR1 and CDR2 from the germline V gene are LNHNV and YYDKDF (reference sequence). This CDR3 reads CATSRGPDSYYNEQFF. DNA for the CDR3: TGTGCCACCAGCAGAGGGCCGGACTCCTACTACAATGAGCAGTTCTTC.

CDR3 amino acids: CASSISGRAYNEQFF. The CDR3 coding sequence is TGTGCCAGCAGCATTAGCGGGAGGGCATACAATGAGCAGTTCTTC. This chain links TRBV6-5 with TRBJ2-1; TRBD2 matches 11 bases. The CDR3 is 15 residues long. The V gene's germline CDR1 is MNHEY and CDR2 SVGAGI. V was pared by 6 bases and J by 4 bases, with 5 bases of the junction left unmatched.

The J gene is TRBJ2-7, the V gene TRBV6-5, with a possible D match to TRBD2 (5 bases). CDR3 length: 12 residues. Germline CDR1 is MNHEY and CDR2 is SVGAGI. The germline V and J ends were trimmed by 8 bases and 0 bases, with 8 bases remaining between them. Here the CDR3 reads CASQRNSYEQYF. The CDR3 DNA sequence: TGTGCCAGCCAGCGGAACTCCTACGAGCAGTACTTC.

The genes are TRBV11-2 and TRBJ1-5; no clear D. CDR3 length equals 15 residues. In germline, CDR1 is SGHAT, CDR2 FQNNGV. V was cut by 1 base and J by 3 bases, with 10 bases left in between. CDR3 sequence (DNA): TGTGCCAGCAGCTTAGGGGTGGCCGCCAATCAGCCCCAGCATTTT. It specifies CASSLGVAANQPQHF.